These 26 T cell receptor beta chains were sequenced from one sample in a study of patients and donors after allogeneic stem cell transplantation. TCRdb re-called the RT-PCR reads with MiXCR, one entry per CDR3 protein. The sample lists roughly 250,000 distinct CDR3 sequences, approximately 14% occurring once. Sequenced input: blood, either unsorted or a sorted T cell fraction (not recorded which). The receptors here all came from a human donor who was either an allogeneic HSCT recipient or a stem cell or donor lymphocyte infusion donor (not recorded which). It is not recorded whose cells these are; they may come from a transplant donor.

The chain links TRBV6-1 to TRBJ2-5; either TRBD1 or TRBD2 may supply D (6 bases each). The germline V gene encodes CDR1 MNHNS and CDR2 SASEGT. V was clipped by 6 bases and J by 1 base, with 9 bases between them. The CDR3 has 13 residues. The CDR3 DNA reads as TGTGCCAGCAGCGGGGGCCCCCAAGAGACCCAGTACTTC. Amino acid sequence: CASSGGPQETQYF.

This clonotype was recorded many times. This chain connects TRBV3-1 to TRBJ1-1, with D hard to call. CDR3 size: 13 residues. Deletions cut 1 base from V and 1 base from J, with 4 bases between. Germline CDR1 LGHDT, CDR2 YNNKEL (reference sequence). CDR3 residues: CASSQAGNTEAFF. CDR3 sequence (DNA): TGTGCCAGCAGCCAAGCAGGGAACACTGAAGCTTTCTTT.

The sample holds many counts of this clonotype. The rearrangement links TRBV6-1 to TRBJ2-5; tentatively, D is TRBD1 (6 bases). Germline CDR1 reads MNHNS; CDR2 reads SASEGT. CDR3 size: 14 residues. Between the trimmed V and J ends, which lost 8 bases and 2 bases, there was a span of 15 bases. The CDR3 nucleotides are TGTGCCAGCCTGCGACAGGCGAAACAAGAGACCCAGTACTTC. Translated, it gives CASLRQAKQETQYF.

This clonotype occurred a few times. V gene TRBV5-1 combines with J gene TRBJ1-1; TRBD1 aligns across 10 bases. Germline V gene sequence: CDR1 SGHRS, CDR2 YFSETQ. The trim removed 2 bases at V and 8 bases at J, leaving 6 bases unmatched. The length of the CDR3 is 14 residues. CDR3 sequence: CASSLDRQGAEAFF. CDR3 DNA: TGCGCCAGCAGCTTAGACAGACAGGGGGCCGAAGCTTTCTTT.

This clonotype has a count of ten or more. V usage is TRBV10-3 and J usage is TRBJ2-5; no firm D call. The V gene lost 2 bases and the J gene lost 6 bases, with 7 bases spanning the gap. CDR1 and CDR2 (germline): ENHRY, SYGVKD. CDR3 length: 12 amino acids. The CDR3 loop is CAISELTQTQYF. The CDR3 DNA reads as TGTGCCATCAGTGAGCTCACCCAGACCCAGTACTTC.

The chain carries TRBV2 and TRBJ1-3; TRBD1 matches 7 bases. CDR3 length: 14 amino acids. Germline CDR1 SNHLY, CDR2 FYNNEI. V gave up 7 bases and J gave up 3 bases; unmatched junction bases: 6. The CDR3 DNA sequence: TGTGCCAGCATGAGGGACAGAGATGGAAACACCATATATTTT. Encoded protein: CASMRDRDGNTIYF. Using reference TRBV2 and TRBJ1-3 for the parts outside the CDR3, the full variable domain is EPEVTQTPSHQVTQMGQEVILRCVPISNHLYFYWYRQILGQKVEFLVSFYNNEISEKSEIFDDQFSVERPDGSNFTLKIRSTKLEDSAMYFCASMRDRDGNTIYFGEGSWLTVV.

This chain connects TRBV5-5 to TRBJ2-2; 8 nucleotides agree with TRBD1. The germline gives CDR1 SGHKS, CDR2 YYEKEE (reference sequence). CDR3 length: 15 residues. V gave up 4 bases and J gave up 5 bases; unmatched junction bases: 7. In DNA form, the CDR3 reads TGTGCCAGCAGCCCCGGACAGGGTTTTACCGGGGAGCTGTTTTTT. Translated, it gives CASSPGQGFTGELFF.

V gene TRBV7-9 combines with J gene TRBJ2-4; D might be TRBD2 (7 bases). The CDR3 runs to 15 residues. V lost 7 bases and J lost 2, with 15 bases in between. From germline, CDR1 is SEHNR and CDR2 FQNEAQ (reference sequence). The CDR3 DNA reads as TGTGCCAGCACCTCGGGGGGCCCAACCAAAAACATTCAGTACTTC. Amino acids: CASTSGGPTKNIQYF.

Notes on this clonotype: Being one base from a much bigger clone, this may be a read error. The genes are TRBV2 and TRBJ1-4; 7 bases match TRBD1. The CDR3 runs to 14 residues. Germline CDR1 and CDR2: SNHLY and FYNNEI. The CDR3 reads CASRGQARNEKRFF. CDR3 nucleotides: TGTGCCAGCAGAGGACAGGCCAGAAATGAAAAACGGTTTTTT. Based on the CDR3 plus reference TRBV2 and TRBJ1-4, the full variable domain is EPEVTQTPSHQVTQMGQEVILRCVPISNHLYFYWYRQILGQKVEFLVSFYNNEISEKSEIFDDQFSVERPDGSNFTLKIRSTKLEDSAMYFCASRGQARNEKRFFGSGTQLSVL.

In its sample, this clonotype was seen a few times. J is TRBJ1-1 and V is TRBV15; D remains ambiguous. Germline-derived CDR1 and CDR2 are LNHNV and YYDKDF (reference sequence). The CDR3 totals 12 residues. Trimming took 8 bases from V and 3 from J, leaving 10 bases between them. The CDR3 loop is CATGLPDTEAFF. The CDR3 coding sequence is TGTGCCACCGGGCTCCCGGACACTGAAGCTTTCTTT.

This clonotype was picked up many times. The chain combines TRBV7-2 with TRBJ2-7, with D possibly matching TRBD1 (6 bases). With 3 bases removed from V and 2 bases from J, the gap between germline ends came to 11 bases. Germline V CDR1 and CDR2: SGHTA, FQGNSA. There are 14 residues in the CDR3. The CDR3 here is CASSFRGGTYEQYF. The CDR3 DNA is TGTGCCAGCAGCTTCAGGGGTGGGACCTACGAGCAGTACTTC.

This clonotype came up a few times. The rearrangement uses TRBV9 and TRBJ1-1, with D perhaps matching TRBD1 (5 bases). V was cut by 4 bases and J by 6 bases, with 16 bases left in between. Germline-derived CDR1 and CDR2 are SGDLS and YYNGEE. There are 14 residues in the CDR3. CDR3 sequence (DNA): TGTGCCAGCAGCACCCGGGGGGGAGGCGCTGAAGCTTTCTTT. Translation gives CASSTRGGGAEAFF.

The chain is built from TRBV6-5 and TRBJ1-5, with TRBD1 identical over 7 bases. V was clipped by 2 bases and J by 9 bases; unmatched bases: 7. Germline CDR1 and CDR2: MNHEY and SVGAGI. CDR3 length: 14 residues. CDR3 protein: CASSYSTGVRPQHF. The CDR3, as DNA: TGTGCCAGCAGTTACAGTACAGGGGTACGGCCCCAGCATTTT.

This clonotype occurred many times. V is TRBV4-1 and J is TRBJ2-2, with D tentatively TRBD2 (6 bases). Germline assignment: CDR1 MGHRA and CDR2 YSYEKL. The V gene lost 4 bases and the J gene lost 2 bases, with 17 bases spanning the gap. CDR3 size: 17 residues. The CDR3 DNA reads TGCGCCAGCAGCCCCAGTGGCGGGAACTATAACACCGGGGAGCTGTTTTTT. Translated: CASSPSGGNYNTGELFF.

This clonotype was counted only a few times. The CDR3 nucleotides read TGCGCCAGCAGCTTGTCTTCCGGACAGGGGGGTGGCAATGAGCAGTTCTTC. Protein sequence: CASSLSSGQGGGNEQFF. The chain uses TRBV5-1 and TRBJ2-1; 10 bases are shared with TRBD1. Germline CDR1 reads SGHRS; CDR2 reads YFSETQ. Germline trimming cut 1 base from V and 6 bases from J; bases unmatched to any gene: 10. The CDR3 contains 17 residues.

This clonotype turned up a few times. The chain recombines TRBV5-1 with TRBJ2-5; the D call may be TRBD1 or TRBD2 (5 bases each). Germline V gives CDR1 SGHRS, CDR2 YFSETQ. Between the trimmed V and J ends, which lost 0 bases and 1 base, there was a span of 10 bases. The CDR3 is made up of 15 amino acids. The CDR3, as DNA: TGCGCCAGCAGCTTGGGAACCGGGACCCAAGAGACCCAGTACTTC. Its protein product is CASSLGTGTQETQYF.

The CDR3 sequence is CAISLDREGYGYTF. The CDR3 DNA reads as TGTGCCATCAGCTTGGACAGGGAGGGCTATGGCTACACCTTC. The V and J genes are TRBV10-3 and TRBJ1-2; 8 positions agree with TRBD1. Trimming cost V 6 bases and J 4 bases; bases outside gene matches: 7. This CDR3 comprises 14 residues. Per germline, CDR1 ENHRY and CDR2 SYGVKD.

This clonotype was picked up many times. The chain employs TRBV4-1 and TRBJ1-2; D unresolved. The ends were cut back, 0 bases at V and 3 bases at J, with 8 bases in the middle. The CDR3 runs 14 residues. The germline gives CDR1 MGHRA, CDR2 YSYEKL. CDR3 sequence (DNA): TGCGCCAGCAGCCAAGATAGCGGGTACTATGGCTACACCTTC. Translated, it gives CASSQDSGYYGYTF.

This clonotype was seen only a few times. The rearrangement joins TRBV9 to TRBJ2-1; 10 bases match TRBD2. Looked up from germline, CDR1 is SGDLS and CDR2 is YYNGEE. V lost 2 bases, J lost 9 bases, and 11 bases stayed unmatched. CDR3 length: 16 amino acids. CDR3 coding DNA: TGTGCCAGCAGCGTGGTAGCAGCGGGAGGGCCAGTTGAGCAGTTCTTC. It specifies CASSVVAAGGPVEQFF.

This clonotype was seen more than once but under ten times. The V call is TRBV20-1, the J call TRBJ1-3; D not certain. The CDR3 sequence is 15 residues long. The V gene lost 3 bases and the J gene lost 0 bases, with 12 bases spanning the gap. CDR1 DFQATT and CDR2 SNEGSKA come from the germline V gene (reference sequence). The CDR3 DNA reads as TGCAGTGCTAGGGGAGGATTCAGCTCTGGAAACACCATATATTTT. Encoded protein: CSARGGFSSGNTIYF.

The rearrangement joins TRBV24-1 to TRBJ1-4; D is unresolved. V was pared by 4 bases and J by 11 bases, with 13 bases between. This CDR3 contains 13 residues. Germline V lookup: CDR1 KGHDR, CDR2 SFDVKD. CDR3 in amino acids: CATSDPGGRKLFF. The CDR3, as DNA: TGTGCCACCAGTGACCCCGGAGGGAGGAAACTGTTTTTT.

The chain carries TRBV6-2 or TRBV6-3 and TRBJ1-2; 7 bases are shared with TRBD1. CDR1 and CDR2 (germline): MNHEY, SVGEGT. The CDR3 extends over 14 amino acids. V shed 5 bases and J 2 bases; nucleotides not matched to a gene: 5. DNA for the CDR3: TGTGCCAGCAGTCCAAGGGGGCGAAACTATGGCTACACCTTC. Amino acid sequence: CASSPRGRNYGYTF.

This clonotype occurred a few times. The chain combines TRBV20-1 with TRBJ2-3, with 8 bases aligning to TRBD2. The ends lost 6 bases at V and 3 bases at J; junction bases unmatched: 2. This CDR3 has 12 amino acids. Germline V lookup: CDR1 DFQATT, CDR2 SNEGSKA (reference sequence). CDR3 region: CSAQRGTDTQYF. CDR3 coding DNA: TGCAGTGCCCAGCGGGGGACAGATACGCAGTATTTT.

The gene calls are TRBV5-1 and TRBJ2-3; 8 bases agree with TRBD2. Germline trimming cut 1 base from V and 3 bases from J; bases unmatched to any gene: 4. From germline, CDR1 is SGHRS and CDR2 YFSETQ. This CDR3 has 15 amino acids. The CDR3 loop is CASSLIAGSTDTQYF. The CDR3 region has the DNA TGCGCCAGCAGCTTGATAGCGGGGTCTACAGATACGCAGTATTTT. Looking up the rest from reference TRBV5-1 and TRBJ2-3 gives the full variable domain: KAGVTQTPRYLIKTRGQQVTLSCSPISGHRSVSWYQQTPGQGLQFLFEYFSETQRNKGNFPGRFSGRQFSNSRSEMNVSTLELGDSALYLCASSLIAGSTDTQYFGPGTRLTVL.

This clonotype was found a few times. V gene TRBV6-5 combines with J gene TRBJ2-7, with unresolved D. V lost 1 base, J lost 4 bases, and 5 bases lay in between. The V gene's germline CDR1 is MNHEY and CDR2 SVGAGI. The CDR3 spans 12 residues. The CDR3 loop reads CASSYFGYEQYF. The CDR3 nucleotides are TGTGCCAGCAGTTACTTCGGGTACGAGCAGTACTTC.

This clonotype was detected a few times. The V and J genes are TRBV20-1 and TRBJ2-1, with a tentative D call TRBD2 (7 bases). The germline gives CDR1 DFQATT, CDR2 SNEGSKA (reference sequence). This CDR3 spans 14 amino acids. Written as DNA, the CDR3 is TGCAGCCCCATGGGGGGGGCGGGGTACAATGAGCAGTTCTTC. The encoded protein is CSPMGGAGYNEQFF.